This T cell receptor (beta chain) was identified during a study of technical replicates of blood from a handful of donors. CDR3 length: 14 amino acids. The ends lost 4 bases at V and 2 bases at J; junction bases unmatched: 5. Germline-derived CDR1 and CDR2 are SQVTM and ANQGSEA. The assay was immunoSEQ multiplex PCR, and TCRdb's table has in-frame clones only and misses some. Of just over 80,000 clones in the sample, approximately 97% were seen once. The specimen sequenced was T cells isolated from PBMCs. This TCR came from a human donor in good health. This chain connects TRBV29-1 to TRBJ1-3; 7 nucleotides agree with TRBD1. The CDR3 sequence: CSVGETGAGNTIYF. For the CDR3, the DNA is TGCAGCGTTGGTGAAACAGGGGCTGGAAACACCATATATTTT.